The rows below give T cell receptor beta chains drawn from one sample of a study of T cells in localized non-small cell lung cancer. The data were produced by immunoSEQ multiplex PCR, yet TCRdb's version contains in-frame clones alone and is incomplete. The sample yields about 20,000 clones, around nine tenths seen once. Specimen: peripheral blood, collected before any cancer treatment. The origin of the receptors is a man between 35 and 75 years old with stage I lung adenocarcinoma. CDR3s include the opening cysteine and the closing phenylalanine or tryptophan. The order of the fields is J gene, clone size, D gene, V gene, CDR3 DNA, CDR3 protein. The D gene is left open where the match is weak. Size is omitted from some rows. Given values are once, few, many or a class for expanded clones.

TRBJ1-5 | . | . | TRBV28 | TGTGCCAGCTTACTAATTACAGGGATCAATCAGCCCCAGCATTTT | CASLLITGINQPQHF
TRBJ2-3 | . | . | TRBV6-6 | TGTGCCAGCAAGGGGGGAAGCAGCACAGATACGCAGTATTTT | CASKGGSSTDTQYF
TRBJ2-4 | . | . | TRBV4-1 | TGCGCCAGCAGCCCCGAAGGGGATGGTAGGGACATTCAGTACTTC | CASSPEGDGRDIQYF
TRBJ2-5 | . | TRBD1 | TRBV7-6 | TGTGCCAGCAGCCCCAGGACAGGCGGGCAAGAGACCCAGTACTTC | CASSPRTGGQETQYF
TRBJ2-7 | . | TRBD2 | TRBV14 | TGTGCCAGCAGCCAGGGACTAGCGGGGATGAGCTCCTACGAGCAGTACTTC | CASSQGLAGMSSYEQYF
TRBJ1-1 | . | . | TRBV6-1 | TGTGCCAGCAGCTACAAGCTTGAGAACACTGAAGCTTTCTTT | CASSYKLENTEAFF
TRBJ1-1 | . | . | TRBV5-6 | TGTGCCAGCAGCTTGAACAGCTTGAACACTGAAGCTTTCTTT | CASSLNSLNTEAFF
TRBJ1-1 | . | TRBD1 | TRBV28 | TGTGCCAGCAGTTTACGTCAGGGGGCTGAAGCTTTCTTT | CASSLRQGAEAFF
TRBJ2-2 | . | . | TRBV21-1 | TGTGCCAGCAGCAAGGGGGGGAGGACCCACCGGGAGCTGTTTTTT | CASSKGGRTHRELFF
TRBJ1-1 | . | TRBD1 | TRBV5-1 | TGCGCCAGCAGCCGGGACAGGAGGAACACTGAAGCTTTCTTT | CASSRDRRNTEAFF
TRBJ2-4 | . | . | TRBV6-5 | TGTGCCAGCAGTTACGCGGGGGCTGGGAACATTCAGTACTTC | CASSYAGAGNIQYF
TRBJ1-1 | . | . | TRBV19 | TGTGCCAGTACCCAACTGACAGGAGGGGCATACACTGAAGCTTTCTTT | CASTQLTGGAYTEAFF
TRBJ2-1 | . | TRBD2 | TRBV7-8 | TGTGCCAGCAGCTGGACTAGCGGGAGGTTGAGTGAGCAGTTCTTC | CASSWTSGRLSEQFF
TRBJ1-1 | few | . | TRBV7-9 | TGTGCCAGCAGCTCCGGACAGCGCCCGGGGGCTTTCTTT | CASSSGQRPGAFF
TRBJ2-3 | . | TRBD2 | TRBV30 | TGTGCCTGGGGACTAGCGGGAGTACCTGGGTATTTT | CAWGLAGVPGYF
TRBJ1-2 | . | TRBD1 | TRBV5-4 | TGTGCCAGCAGCCTGGACAGGGCCCCATATGGCTACACCTTC | CASSLDRAPYGYTF
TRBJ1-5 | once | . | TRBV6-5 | TGTGCCAGCAGTAAAGGGAAAAGGCAGCCCCAGCATTTT | CASSKGKRQPQHF
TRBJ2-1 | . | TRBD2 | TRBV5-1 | TGCGCCAGCAGCGCGGGGGACGAGAACAATGAGCAGTTCTTC | CASSAGDENNEQFF
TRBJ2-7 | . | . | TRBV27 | TGTGCCAGCATGGGGGCAGCCTACGAGCAGTACTTC | CASMGAAYEQYF
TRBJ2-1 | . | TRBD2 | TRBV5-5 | TGTGCCAGCAGGTCTAGCGGGAGTAGGTCCAATGAGCAGTTCTTC | CASRSSGSRSNEQFF
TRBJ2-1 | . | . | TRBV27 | TGTGCCACCCAGGGGGCGGGAGGGTACAATGAGCAGTTCTTC | CATQGAGGYNEQFF
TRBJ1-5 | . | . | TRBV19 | TGTGCCACCCAACCCCCGGGAGGCAATCAGCCCCAGCATTTT | CATQPPGGNQPQHF
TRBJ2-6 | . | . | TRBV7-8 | TGTGCCAGCAGCTTAAGTGGGACTGGGTCCAACGTCCTGACTTTC | CASSLSGTGSNVLTF
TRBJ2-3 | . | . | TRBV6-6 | TGTGCCAGCGCCACGCTGGGGGCCCCAGATACGCAGTATTTT | CASATLGAPDTQYF